What follows are 2 T cell receptor beta chains derived from one specimen sequenced in a study of T cell responses to AZD1222 COVID-19 vaccine. The assay was immunoSEQ multiplex PCR, and TCRdb's table has in-frame clones only and misses some. In the table there are 150,000 or so clones, 89% of which are singletons. This sample comprised peripheral blood, obtained on day 0 of AZD1222 vaccination. All receptors derive from an adult in good health.

The chain is built from TRBV19 and TRBJ2-5; possibly TRBD2 for D (6 bases). The CDR3 length is 12 residues. Trimming took 7 bases from V and 7 from J, leaving 13 bases between them. Germline lookup yields CDR1 LNHDA and CDR2 SQIVND (reference sequence). CDR3 residues: CASNGGEGTQYF. CDR3 nucleotide sequence: TGTGCCAGTAATGGCGGGGAAGGGACCCAGTACTTC.

The chain combines TRBV19 with TRBJ2-1; TRBD2 matches 7 bases. Looked up from germline, CDR1 is LNHDA and CDR2 is SQIVND (reference sequence). The CDR3 extends over 16 amino acids. V shed 5 bases, J shed 0 bases, and the junction held 7 bases outside the gene matches. The CDR3 bases are TGTGCCAGTAGTGCACTAGCGTTGAACTCCTACAATGAGCAGTTCTTC. Protein sequence: CASSALALNSYNEQFF.